The 16 T cell receptor beta chains below were found in one sample sequenced in a study of immune cell composition in non-small cell lung cancer. The repertoire was sequenced with immunoSEQ multiplex PCR; TCRdb's copy has only in-frame clones and lacks some. The table shows a few thousand clones, with around 80% occurring only once. The sample consisted of lung tumor tissue. The receptors originated from a human donor with non-small cell lung cancer.

J is TRBJ1-5 and V is TRBV10-2; 8 bases are a match to TRBD1. The CDR3 runs to 13 residues. Germline lookup yields CDR1 WSHSY and CDR2 SAAADI. Trimming at V came to 4 bases and at J to 5 bases, leaving 1 base not matched to a gene. CDR3 in amino acids: CASSADRDQPQHF. Written as DNA, the CDR3 is TGCGCCAGCAGTGCGGACAGGGATCAGCCCCAGCATTTT.

The chain links TRBV2 to TRBJ2-1; TRBD2 aligns across 7 bases. The CDR3 extends over 13 amino acids. Germline V CDR1 and CDR2: SNHLY, FYNNEI. J gave up 6 bases and V 6 bases, and 5 bases lay outside the gene matches. For the CDR3, the DNA is TGTGCCAGCAGGAGGCGGACTAGCAATGAGCAGTTCTTC. This encodes CASRRRTSNEQFF.

This clone was counted a few times. The genes are TRBV5-1 and TRBJ1-1; 7 positions match TRBD1. CDR1 SGHRS and CDR2 YFSETQ come from the germline V gene. V was clipped by 2 bases and J by 8 bases; unmatched bases: 12. The CDR3 is 15 residues long. The CDR3: CASSFYDRESSEAFF. In nucleotides, the CDR3 is TGCGCCAGCAGCTTCTACGACAGGGAATCGTCCGAAGCTTTCTTT.

The chain combines TRBV6-1 with TRBJ1-4; D possibly corresponds to TRBD1 (6 bases). Germline CDR1 is MNHNS and CDR2 is SASEGT. The V end lost 2 bases, the J end lost 11 bases, and 12 bases lay between the germline ends. The length of the CDR3 is 13 residues. The CDR3 reads CASSERGGRKLFF. The DNA for the CDR3 is TGTGCCAGCAGTGAACGAGGGGGTCGGAAACTGTTTTTT.

The chain uses TRBV6-1 and TRBJ1-6; possible D gene TRBD1, 6 bases. Trimming left V 1 base short and J 7 bases short, with 11 bases between. Germline CDR1 and CDR2: MNHNS and SASEGT. The CDR3 runs to 15 residues. Here the CDR3 DNA reads TGTGCCAGCAGTGAAGGAGGACAGCTCAATTCACCCCTCCACTTT. Its protein product is CASSEGGQLNSPLHF.

V usage is TRBV18 and J usage is TRBJ1-5; 9 bases agree with TRBD1. J was trimmed by 6 bases and V by 4 bases; bases with no gene match: 13. The germline V gene has CDR1 KGHSH and CDR2 LQKENI. The CDR3 is 17 residues long. DNA of the CDR3: TGTGCCAGCTCACGGGACAGGGAGTCAGCGGGAGGTCAGCCCCAGCATTTT. It specifies CASSRDRESAGGQPQHF.

The chain recombines TRBV6-5 with TRBJ2-2, with D possibly TRBD2 on 6 matching bases. The CDR3 totals 14 residues. V was trimmed by 7 bases and J by 5 bases, leaving 14 bases between them. Per germline, CDR1 MNHEY and CDR2 SVGAGI. The CDR3 coding sequence is TGTGCCAGCAACCCAATGCGGGGTACCGGGGAGCTGTTTTTT. Translating gives CASNPMRGTGELFF.

The chain is built from TRBV18 and TRBJ2-1; tentatively, D is TRBD1 (5 bases). V dropped 2 bases and J dropped 5 bases, with 16 bases sitting between them. This CDR3 has 16 amino acids. Germline V gene data show CDR1 as KGHSH and CDR2 as LQKENI. For the CDR3, the DNA is TGTGCCAGCTCACCATCCGGCCAGGGTTCGAACAATGAGCAGTTCTTC. It translates to CASSPSGQGSNNEQFF.

The CDR3 bases are TGTGCCAGCAGCTCCAGACTAGCGGGATCCGGGGAGCTGTTTTTT. Protein sequence: CASSSRLAGSGELFF. The chain combines TRBV7-6 with TRBJ2-2; 11 bases agree with TRBD2. The CDR3 sequence is 15 residues long. CDR1 SGHVS and CDR2 FNYEAQ come from the germline V gene. V lost 4 bases, J lost 6 bases, and 4 bases stayed unmatched.

The chain couples TRBV6-1 to TRBJ2-7; maybe TRBD1 (6 bases). V was clipped by 2 bases and J by 3 bases, with 17 bases between them. The germline V gene encodes CDR1 MNHNS and CDR2 SASEGT. CDR3 length equals 16 residues. CDR3 amino acids: CASSESLTGPFYEQYF. As DNA, the CDR3 is TGTGCCAGCAGTGAATCCCTGACAGGACCTTTCTACGAGCAGTACTTC.

This chain joins TRBV6-5 and TRBJ1-2; D is perhaps TRBD1 (5 bases). CDR1 is MNHEY, CDR2 SVGAGI, per germline. Trimming took 5 bases from V and 7 from J, leaving 14 bases between them. This CDR3 spans 13 amino acids. Here the CDR3 DNA reads TGTGCCAGCAGTAATTCAGGGTACCCTGGCTACACCTTC. Translation: CASSNSGYPGYTF.

The chain uses TRBV19 and TRBJ2-2; no clear D gene. CDR3 length: 13 amino acids. With 4 bases removed from V and 7 bases from J, the gap between germline ends came to 10 bases. The germline CDR1 and CDR2 sequences are LNHDA and SQIVND (reference sequence). The CDR3 nucleotides read TGTGCCAGTAGTACACCCTTCGGCGGGGAGCTGTTTTTT. It encodes CASSTPFGGELFF.

This clone appeared once. The V and J genes are TRBV5-1 and TRBJ2-2; 9 bases line up with TRBD1. There are 15 residues in the CDR3. V was pared by 1 base and J by 2 bases, with 0 bases of the junction left unmatched. The germline CDR1 and CDR2 sequences are SGHRS and YFSETQ. The CDR3 DNA follows: TGCGCCAGCAGCTTGACAGGGGGCAACACCGGGGAGCTGTTTTTT. Translated, it gives CASSLTGGNTGELFF.

This clone showed up just a few times. The rearrangement joins TRBV19 to TRBJ2-7, with 10 bases identical to TRBD2. Per the germline V gene, CDR1 is LNHDA and CDR2 is SQIVND (reference sequence). This CDR3 spans 12 amino acids. V shed 8 bases and J 4 bases; nucleotides not matched to a gene: 2. The chain's CDR3 is CASVSGRYEQYF. The CDR3 DNA follows: TGTGCCAGTGTTAGCGGGAGGTACGAGCAGTACTTC.

This clone is medium-sized by share. V and J are TRBV7-9 and TRBJ1-2, with unresolved D. Per the germline V gene, CDR1 is SEHNR and CDR2 is FQNEAQ (reference sequence). The V and J ends lost 8 bases and 1 base respectively, with 8 bases between them. The length of the CDR3 is 12 residues. Here the CDR3 reads CASSRDNYGYTF. The DNA of the CDR3 is TGTGCCAGCTCGCGGGATAACTATGGCTACACCTTC. Supplemented by reference TRBV7-9 and TRBJ1-2, the full variable domain reads DTGVSQNPRHKITKRGQNVTFRCDPISEHNRLYWYRQTLGQGPEFLTYFQNEAQLEKSRLLSDRFSAERPKGSFSTLEIQRTEQGDSAMYLCASSRDNYGYTFGSGTRLTVV.

This clone was recorded a few times. The chain joins TRBV2 to TRBJ1-1, with D uncertain. The V end lost 2 bases, the J end lost 4 bases, and 11 bases lay between the germline ends. The CDR3 has 14 amino acids. CDR1 SNHLY and CDR2 FYNNEI come from the germline V gene. CDR3 loop: CASSEQVKTTEAFF. DNA for the CDR3: TGTGCCAGCAGTGAACAGGTGAAGACCACTGAAGCTTTCTTT.